Ten or more counts support the clone carrying this TCR beta chain. CDR3 size: 15 residues. CDR1 SGHRS and CDR2 YFSETQ come from the germline V gene. Between the trimmed V and J ends, which lost 0 bases and 5 bases, there was a span of 11 bases. The source of the sample is a study of CD8 T cells in ankylosing spondylitis. Via MiXCR, TCRdb re-called the 5' RACE reads, giving one row per CDR3 protein. The profile shows some 240,000 distinct CDR3 sequences, 20% to 30% of them singletons. This clonotype originated in a male donor with ankylosing spondylitis or in good health (not recorded which). The source material was blood, either unsorted or a sorted T cell fraction (not recorded which). The chain combines TRBV5-1 with TRBJ2-2, with D unresolved. CDR3 sequence (DNA): TGCGCCAGCAGCTTGGCCGCGGTACGGACCGGGGAGCTGTTTTTT. Amino acids: CASSLAAVRTGELFF.